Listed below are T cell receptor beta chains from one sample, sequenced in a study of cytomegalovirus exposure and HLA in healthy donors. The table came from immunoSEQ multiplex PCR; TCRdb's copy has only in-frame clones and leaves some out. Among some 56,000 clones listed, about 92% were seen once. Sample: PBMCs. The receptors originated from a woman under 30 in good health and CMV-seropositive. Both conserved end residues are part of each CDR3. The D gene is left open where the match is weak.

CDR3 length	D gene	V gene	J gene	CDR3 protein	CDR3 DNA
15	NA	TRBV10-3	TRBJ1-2	CAIKGRTAVGYGYTF	TGTGCCATCAAAGGAAGGACAGCGGTCGGCTATGGCTACACCTTC
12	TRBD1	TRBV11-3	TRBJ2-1	CASSQDRDEQFF	TGTGCCAGCAGCCAGGACAGGGATGAGCAGTTCTTC
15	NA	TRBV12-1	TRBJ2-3	CASTYRQGPSDTQYF	TGTGCCAGCACCTACCGACAAGGCCCCTCAGATACGCAGTATTTT
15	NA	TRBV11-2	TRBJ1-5	CASSLEGRSNQPQHF	TGTGCCAGCAGCTTAGAGGGGCGAAGCAATCAGCCCCAGCATTTT
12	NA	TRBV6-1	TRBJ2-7	CASSEGQYEQYF	TGTGCCAGCAGTGAGGGGCAGTACGAGCAGTACTTC
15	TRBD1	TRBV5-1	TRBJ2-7	CASSLITGGSYEQYF	TGCGCCAGCAGCTTGATTACAGGGGGCTCCTACGAGCAGTACTTC
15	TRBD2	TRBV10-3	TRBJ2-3	CAISEGGGGTDTQYF	TGTGCCATCAGTGAGGGGGGGGGAGGTACAGATACGCAGTATTTT
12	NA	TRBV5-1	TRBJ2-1	CASSGRVDEQFF	TGCGCCAGCAGCGGCAGGGTAGATGAGCAGTTCTTC
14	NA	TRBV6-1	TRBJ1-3	CASIRGLSGNTIYF	TGTGCCAGCATACGAGGGCTTTCTGGAAACACCATATATTTT
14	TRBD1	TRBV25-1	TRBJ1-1	CASSPGQRNTEAFF	TGTGCCAGCAGCCCGGGACAGCGGAACACTGAAGCTTTCTTT
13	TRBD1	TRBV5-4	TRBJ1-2	CASGQGAVDGYTF	TGTGCCAGCGGGCAGGGGGCTGTCGATGGCTACACCTTC
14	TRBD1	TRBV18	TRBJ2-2	CASSPGTVTGELFF	TGTGCCAGCTCACCAGGGACAGTCACCGGGGAGCTGTTTTTT
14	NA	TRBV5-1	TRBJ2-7	CASSQRDGGDEQYF	TGCGCCAGCAGCCAGCGTGATGGGGGCGACGAGCAGTACTTC